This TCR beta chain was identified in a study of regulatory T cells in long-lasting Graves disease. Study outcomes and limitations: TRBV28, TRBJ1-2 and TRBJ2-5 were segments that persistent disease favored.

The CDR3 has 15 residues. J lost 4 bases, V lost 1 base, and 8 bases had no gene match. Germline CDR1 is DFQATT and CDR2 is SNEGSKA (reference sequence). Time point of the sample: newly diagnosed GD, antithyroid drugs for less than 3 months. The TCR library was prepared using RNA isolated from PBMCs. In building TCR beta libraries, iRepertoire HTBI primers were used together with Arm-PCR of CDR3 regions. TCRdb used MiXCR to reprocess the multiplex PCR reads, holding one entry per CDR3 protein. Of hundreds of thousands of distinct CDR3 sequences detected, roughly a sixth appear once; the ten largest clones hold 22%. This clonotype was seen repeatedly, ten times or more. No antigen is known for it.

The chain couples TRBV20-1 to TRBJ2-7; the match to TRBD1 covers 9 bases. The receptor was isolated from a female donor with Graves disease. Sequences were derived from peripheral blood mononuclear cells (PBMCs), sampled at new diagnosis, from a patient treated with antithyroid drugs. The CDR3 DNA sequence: TGCAGTGCTAGAGCCCATAGACAGGGGGTGTACGAGCAGTACTTC. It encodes CSARAHRQGVYEQYF.